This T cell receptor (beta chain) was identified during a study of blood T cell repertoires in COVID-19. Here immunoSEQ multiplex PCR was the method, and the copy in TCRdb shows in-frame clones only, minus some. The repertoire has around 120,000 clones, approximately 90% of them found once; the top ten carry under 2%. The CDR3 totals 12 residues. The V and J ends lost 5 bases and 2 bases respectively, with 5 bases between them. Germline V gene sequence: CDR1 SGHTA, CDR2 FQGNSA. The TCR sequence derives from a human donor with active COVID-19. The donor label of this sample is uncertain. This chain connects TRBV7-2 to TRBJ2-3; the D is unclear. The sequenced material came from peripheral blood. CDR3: CASSPYTDTQYF. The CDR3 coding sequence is TGTGCCAGCAGCCCCTACACAGATACGCAGTATTTT. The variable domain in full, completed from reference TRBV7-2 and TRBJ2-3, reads GAGVSQSPSNKVTEKGKDVELRCDPISGHTALYWYRQSLGQGLEFLIYFQGNSAPDKSGLPSDRFSAERTGGSVSTLTIQRTQQEDSAVYLCASSPYTDTQYFGPGTRLTVL.